This paragraph covers one T cell receptor beta chain sequence. Under the authors' procedure: Amplification of reference gene primers was used by the study to estimate nucleated cell counts. Sequencing was performed with immunoSEQ multiplex PCR; in TCRdb, only in-frame clones are kept and a portion is missing. V, J and clone size reflect that table, while D and trimming were determined from the DNA. Of 73,000 or so clones listed, approximately 91% are singletons. There are 17 residues in the CDR3. Trimming took 2 bases from V and 3 from J; bases not matched to a gene: 9. CDR1 is SNHLY and CDR2 is FYNNEI in the germline V gene. This entry is derived from a study of blood T cell repertoires in COVID-19. Study at large: T cells, B-cell-depleted T cells, or PBMCs provided the cDNA or gDNA that served as material.

V and J are TRBV2 and TRBJ2-3, with 9 positions matching TRBD1. This TCR derives from a human donor with active COVID-19. The donor label of this sample is uncertain. What was sequenced was peripheral blood. The CDR3 sequence: CASSETGTGSVTDTQYF. In nucleotides, the CDR3 is TGTGCCAGCAGTGAAACCGGGACAGGGTCTGTTACAGATACGCAGTATTTT.